This TCR beta chain was sequenced during a study of tumor-infiltrating lymphocytes in primary liver carcinoma. Study-wide findings and caveats: The study found a significantly higher top-250-clone fraction in tumors than in blood (p = 0.039). Tumor-adjacent and tumor-blood pairs showed less overlap than tumor region pairs.

In regard to this clonotype: Its matching antigen is unknown. One junction end disagrees with the germline gene, perhaps due to a read error.

Co-extracted RNA and DNA came from about 20-30 mg of unsorted bulk tissue. A constant-region primer served to make TCR beta cDNA from about 0.45 ug total RNA. Investigators got TCR beta libraries out of three nested multiplex PCR rounds, done with slightly modified ARM-PCR. TCRdb reanalysed the multiplex PCR reads using MiXCR and keeps one entry per CDR3 protein. The table shows approximately 73,000 distinct CDR3 sequences, with 71% occurring only once. Sequencing input: liver tumor tissue from sampling region 4. Subset reported: tumor region T4, right-lateral pole. The TCR originated in a woman aged 60-70 years with primary liver carcinoma and hepatitis B virus infection.

CDR3 DNA sequence: TGTACCAGCAGTCGCCCCCAAGAGACCCAGTACTTC. The encoded protein is CTSSRPQETQYF. The chain uses TRBV6-5 and TRBJ2-5, with no clear D. This CDR3 region has 12 residues. Germline V gene lookup returns CDR1 MNHEY and CDR2 SVGAGI.